The 28 T cell receptor beta chains below all came from one sample that was sequenced in a study of blood T cell repertoires in COVID-19. The table came from immunoSEQ multiplex PCR; TCRdb's copy has only in-frame clones and leaves some out. Of about 120,000 clones in the sample, 90% were seen once. Sequencing input: peripheral blood. These receptor sequences come from a man aged 45-65 years with active COVID-19.

The gene calls are TRBV6-6 and TRBJ1-5, with 9 bases matching TRBD1. Germline V gene sequence: CDR1 MNHNY, CDR2 SVGAGI (reference sequence). The junction had 10 bases not matched to a gene; V was cut back by 6 bases and J by 4 bases. The CDR3 covers 16 residues. CDR3 in amino acids: CASRDEDRGVNQPQHF. In nucleotides, the CDR3 is TGTGCCAGCAGGGACGAGGACAGGGGTGTAAATCAGCCCCAGCATTTT.

This rearrangement joins TRBV9 to TRBJ1-2; 9 bases align to TRBD1. V was pared by 4 bases and J by 8 bases, with 9 bases of the junction left unmatched. The CDR3 has 14 residues. Per germline, CDR1 SGDLS and CDR2 YYNGEE. Here the CDR3 DNA reads TGTGCCAGCAGCACCAGGACAGGGGCCGGAGGCTACACCTTC. Its protein is CASSTRTGAGGYTF.

The chain employs TRBV6-1 and TRBJ1-2, with 9 bases lining up with TRBD1. The length of the CDR3 is 18 residues. With V trimmed by 0 bases and J by 4 bases, 12 bases remained unmatched. Germline V CDR1 and CDR2: MNHNS, SASEGT. CDR3 amino acids: CASSEAPGQGILFYGYTF. CDR3 DNA sequence: TGTGCCAGCAGTGAAGCGCCGGGACAGGGAATTCTTTTCTATGGCTACACCTTC.

The rearrangement uses TRBV6-5 and TRBJ1-3; 9 nucleotides agree with TRBD1. The junction had 4 bases not matched to a gene; V was cut back by 7 bases and J by 0 bases. Germline V gene sequence: CDR1 MNHEY, CDR2 SVGAGI. The CDR3 loop spans 15 amino acids. CDR3 in amino acids: CASKTGGTSGNTIYF. The CDR3 coding sequence is TGTGCCAGCAAGACAGGGGGGACCTCTGGAAACACCATATATTTT.

The V gene is TRBV9, the J gene TRBJ1-6, with 8 bases aligning to TRBD1. Germline CDR1 and CDR2: SGDLS and YYNGEE. The CDR3 totals 15 residues. With V trimmed by 4 bases and J by 7 bases, 7 bases remained unmatched. CDR3 loop: CASSLTGTGNSPLHF. CDR3 nucleotides: TGTGCCAGCAGCCTTACCGGGACAGGAAATTCACCCCTCCACTTT.

V is TRBV2 and J is TRBJ2-5, with D unresolved. The CDR3 has 12 amino acids. CDR1 SNHLY and CDR2 FYNNEI come from the germline V gene. V was clipped by 5 bases and J by 2 bases, with 6 bases between them. The CDR3 DNA reads as TGTGCCAGCAGTTCCGTGCAAGAGACCCAGTACTTC. Encoded protein: CASSSVQETQYF.

The CDR3 sequence: CASSLAGPNQPQHF. DNA for the CDR3: TGTGCCAGCAGCTTAGCAGGGCCCAATCAGCCCCAGCATTTT. The chain carries TRBV11-2 and TRBJ1-5, with TRBD1 as a possible D gene (5 bases). This CDR3 region has 14 residues. Germline loops: CDR1 SGHAT, CDR2 FQNNGV. V was trimmed by 1 base and J by 3 bases, leaving 7 bases between them.

A single count supports this clone. The V gene is TRBV9, the J gene TRBJ1-1; 7 bases fit TRBD1. V lost 3 bases, J lost 9 bases, and 8 bases stayed unmatched. Germline V gene lookup returns CDR1 SGDLS and CDR2 YYNGEE. The CDR3 extends over 13 amino acids. CDR3 amino acids: CASSADRVGKAFF. The CDR3 coding sequence is TGTGCCAGCAGCGCAGACAGGGTCGGCAAAGCTTTCTTT.

This chain connects TRBV24-1 to TRBJ2-1, with TRBD1 matching over 9 bases. The CDR3 loop spans 14 amino acids. The trim removed 9 bases at V and 5 bases at J, leaving 7 bases unmatched. Per germline, CDR1 KGHDR and CDR2 SFDVKD. CDR3: CATQSGQGHNEQFF. The CDR3 nucleotides read TGTGCCACCCAGAGCGGACAGGGGCACAATGAGCAGTTCTTC.

The chain uses TRBV6-5 and TRBJ2-3; TRBD2 matches at 8 bases. This CDR3 is 15 amino acids long. V lost 6 bases to trimming and J lost 4 bases; unmatched junction nucleotides: 9. Germline CDR1 reads MNHEY; CDR2 reads SVGAGI. Here the CDR3 DNA reads TGTGCCAGCAGAGAGTTACCGGGGGGGGCAGATACGCAGTATTTT. It specifies CASRELPGGADTQYF.

The V call is TRBV3-1 (or the pseudogene TRBV3-2), the J call TRBJ2-5; perhaps TRBD2 as D (5 bases). The CDR3 has 14 amino acids. V was trimmed by 0 bases and J by 5 bases, leaving 10 bases between them. Germline-derived CDR1 and CDR2 are LGHDT and YNNKEL (reference sequence). CDR3 amino acids: CASSQDRTWETQYF. The DNA of the CDR3 is TGTGCCAGCAGCCAAGACAGGACTTGGGAGACCCAGTACTTC.

V gene TRBV18 combines with J gene TRBJ1-3; D perhaps matches TRBD1 (6 bases). V gave up 3 bases and J gave up 6 bases, with 12 bases separating them. Germline CDR1 reads KGHSH; CDR2 reads LQKENI. The CDR3 runs to 14 residues. CDR3 sequence (DNA): TGTGCCAGCTCACCGGGGGCGACCTCAAACACCATATATTTT. It translates to CASSPGATSNTIYF.

The chain recombines TRBV19 with TRBJ1-1; 7 bases line up with TRBD1. CDR1 and CDR2 from the germline V gene are LNHDA and SQIVND (reference sequence). The CDR3 spans 14 residues. With V trimmed by 6 bases and J by 3 bases, 7 bases remained unmatched. For the CDR3, the DNA is TGTGCCAGTAGCCCCGACAGGGTGTACACTGAAGCTTTCTTT. This translates into CASSPDRVYTEAFF.

V gene TRBV21-1 combines with J gene TRBJ2-6; TRBD1 is the table's D call, not checked against the DNA. TRBV21-1 is a known pseudogene. The CDR3 totals 19 residues. The CDR3 here is CASSQYSGDRVSGANVLTF. For the CDR3, the DNA is TGTGCCAGCAGCCAATACTCCGGGGACAGGGTGTCTGGGGCCAACGTCCTGACTTTC.

This chain links TRBV7-9 with TRBJ1-2; D possibly corresponds to TRBD1 (6 bases). The ends were cut back, 4 bases at V and 8 bases at J, with 14 bases in the middle. The CDR3 runs 13 residues. Looked up from germline, CDR1 is SEHNR and CDR2 is FQNEAQ (reference sequence). CDR3 nucleotide sequence: TGTGCCAGCAGCTCAAATCAGGGGCTCGGCTACACCTTC. It yields the protein CASSSNQGLGYTF.

The chain joins TRBV12-3 or TRBV12-4 to TRBJ1-5; no clear D gene. Trimming cost V 4 bases and J 8 bases, with 9 bases left between them. There are 12 residues in the CDR3. DNA for the CDR3: TGTGCCAGCAGTTGGGCGTCGGAGCCCCAGCATTTT. It translates to CASSWASEPQHF.

The gene calls are TRBV19 and TRBJ1-5; 7 bases line up with TRBD1. The CDR3 contains 16 residues. V was pared by 9 bases and J by 7 bases, with 18 bases of the junction left unmatched. Per the germline V gene, CDR1 is LNHDA and CDR2 is SQIVND (reference sequence). CDR3 bases: TGTGCCAGCACTGGGACGGTAGGGGGCAGGAGACAGCCCCAGCATTTT. As protein: CASTGTVGGRRQPQHF.

The chain recombines TRBV6-6 with TRBJ2-1, with a tentative D call TRBD1 (6 bases). The CDR3 has 11 residues. Germline CDR1 MNHNY, CDR2 SVGAGI (reference sequence). V was pared by 5 bases and J by 10 bases, with 9 bases between. CDR3 protein: CASSTGQEQFF. CDR3 nucleotide sequence: TGTGCCAGCAGTACCGGACAGGAGCAGTTCTTC.

The chain combines TRBV14 with TRBJ1-2, with D unclear. Germline values: CDR1 SGHDN, CDR2 FVKESK. V was clipped by 1 base and J by 6 bases, with 12 bases between them. The CDR3 contains 14 residues. This CDR3 is CASSQVAGWHGYTF. The CDR3 coding sequence is TGTGCCAGCAGCCAAGTTGCGGGATGGCATGGCTACACCTTC.

The chain joins TRBV29-1 to TRBJ2-5; TRBD2 is a possible D gene (7 bases). CDR1 is SQVTM, CDR2 ANQGSEA, per germline. The CDR3 length is 12 residues. Trimming shortened V by 5 bases and J by 5 bases, and 12 bases separated the two germline ends. CDR3 nucleotides: TGCAGCGTTATGGGGGGGCGTGAGACCCAGTACTTC. Translated: CSVMGGRETQYF.

This clone was found a few times. The chain has TRBV28 and TRBJ2-5; TRBD2 agrees at 10 bases. Germline CDR1 is MDHEN and CDR2 is SYDVKM. The trim removed 3 bases at V and 3 bases at J, leaving 7 bases unmatched. The CDR3 contains 16 residues. The CDR3 reads CASSFSEGLAEETQYF. CDR3 DNA: TGTGCCAGCAGTTTCTCAGAAGGACTAGCGGAAGAGACCCAGTACTTC.

The chain couples TRBV12-5 to TRBJ2-5; the match to TRBD2 covers 8 bases. Germline V CDR1 and CDR2: LGHNT, FRNRAP. The trim removed 2 bases at V and 5 bases at J, leaving 10 bases unmatched. This CDR3 contains 16 residues. CDR3 DNA: TGTGCTAGTGGTTTGAGCCTAACTCGGGGGGGGGAGACCCAGTACTTC. Translated: CASGLSLTRGGETQYF.

The chain joins TRBV2 to TRBJ1-6; 7 bases match TRBD1. The CDR3 is 14 residues long. The germline gives CDR1 SNHLY, CDR2 FYNNEI. V shed 8 bases and J 11 bases; nucleotides not matched to a gene: 12. In DNA, the CDR3 is TGTGCCAGCGGTTTACAGGGGAATAGGGCACCCCTCCACTTT. Translated, it gives CASGLQGNRAPLHF.

This clone was picked up a small number of times. This chain joins TRBV5-4 and TRBJ2-5; 8 nucleotides agree with TRBD1. Germline lookup yields CDR1 SGHNT and CDR2 YYREEE (reference sequence). V trimming: 0 bases; J trimming: 7 bases; junction bases outside the gene matches: 11. The CDR3 is 16 amino acids. In DNA, the CDR3 is TGTGCCAGCAGCTTGGATTCTGGACAGGGAGTGACGACCCAGTACTTC. The encoded protein is CASSLDSGQGVTTQYF.

The chain combines TRBV6-6 with TRBJ2-7; D is unclear. The CDR3 consists of 13 residues. With 2 bases removed from V and 4 bases from J, the gap between germline ends came to 9 bases. Per germline, CDR1 MNHNY and CDR2 SVGAGI (reference sequence). CDR3 sequence (DNA): TGTGCCAGCAGTTACGCAAGAGGTTACGAGCAGTACTTC. This gives the protein CASSYARGYEQYF.

The gene calls are TRBV15 and TRBJ1-2; 7 positions match TRBD1. In germline, CDR1 is LNHNV, CDR2 YYDKDF (reference sequence). The CDR3 extends over 14 amino acids. V was clipped by 1 base and J by 4 bases; unmatched bases: 3. CDR3 sequence: CATSRVGGVYGYTF. In nucleotides, the CDR3 is TGTGCCACCAGCAGAGTAGGGGGCGTCTATGGCTACACCTTC.

The chain is built from TRBV5-6 and TRBJ1-4, with D uncertain. In germline, CDR1 is SGHDT, CDR2 YYEEEE. V was trimmed by 4 bases and J by 0 bases, leaving 13 bases between them. This CDR3 contains 16 residues. CDR3 sequence: CASSLYAGATNEKLFF. CDR3 nucleotide sequence: TGTGCCAGCAGCCTCTATGCGGGCGCAACTAATGAAAAACTGTTTTTT.

This clone was seen a handful of times. The chain has TRBV2 and TRBJ1-5; no clear D gene. V was cut by 8 bases and J by 3 bases, with 8 bases left in between. The germline V gene encodes CDR1 SNHLY and CDR2 FYNNEI. The CDR3 runs 12 residues. CDR3 sequence: CASSEVNQPQHF. CDR3 nucleotides: TGTGCCAGCTCGGAGGTCAATCAGCCCCAGCATTTT.